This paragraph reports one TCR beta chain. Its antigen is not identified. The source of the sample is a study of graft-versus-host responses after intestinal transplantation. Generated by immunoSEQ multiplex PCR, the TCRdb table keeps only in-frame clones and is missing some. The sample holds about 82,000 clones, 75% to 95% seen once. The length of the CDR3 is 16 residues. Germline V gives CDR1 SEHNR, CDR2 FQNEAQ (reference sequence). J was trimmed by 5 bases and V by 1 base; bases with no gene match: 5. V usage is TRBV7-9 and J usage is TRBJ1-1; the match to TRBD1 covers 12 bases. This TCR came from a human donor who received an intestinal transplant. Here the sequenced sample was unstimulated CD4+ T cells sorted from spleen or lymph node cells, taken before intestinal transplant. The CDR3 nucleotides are TGTGCCAGCAGCTTAGGGGGGACAGGGGGCAGAACTGAAGCTTTCTTT. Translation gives CASSLGGTGGRTEAFF.